These 9 T cell receptor beta chains came from one sample sequenced in a study of T cell repertoires in cytomegalovirus infection. TCRdb called the reads again in MiXCR, with one record for every CDR3 protein. The data show about 490,000 distinct CDR3 sequences, about 25% seen once. Specimen: PBMCs. Receptor source: a human donor in good health (CMV status not recorded). Some clones in this sample may be carry-over from other donors' samples.

This clonotype was detected only a few times. The chain has TRBV29-1 and TRBJ2-1; 9 positions match TRBD1. After removal of 4 bases from V and 1 base from J, the junction contained 17 bases not matched to a gene. The CDR3 runs 19 residues. Germline CDR1 is SQVTM and CDR2 is ANQGSEA. The DNA of the CDR3 is TGCAGCGTTGTCATATCGGGACAGGGTGCCGGAGGGTCCTACAATGAGCAGTTCTTC. Amino acids: CSVVISGQGAGGSYNEQFF.

The CDR3, as DNA: TGTGCCAGCATTGGACCCTCGGAGACCCAGTACTTC. Protein sequence: CASIGPSETQYF. The chain recombines TRBV2 with TRBJ2-5, with unresolved D. The length of the CDR3 is 12 residues. Germline CDR1 SNHLY, CDR2 FYNNEI. V dropped 7 bases and J dropped 5 bases, with 11 bases sitting between them.

Ten or more counts support this clonotype. The genes are TRBV19 and TRBJ2-7; D unresolved. The ends were cut back, 1 base at V and 2 bases at J, with 12 bases in the middle. CDR3 size: 15 residues. The germline gives CDR1 LNHDA, CDR2 SQIVND (reference sequence). The chain's CDR3 is CASSIGGRVTYEQYF. The CDR3 nucleotides read TGTGCCAGTAGTATAGGAGGCAGAGTGACCTACGAGCAGTACTTC.

The sample holds many counts of this clonotype. The rearrangement joins TRBV7-2 to TRBJ1-1; D gene ambiguous. Deletions cut 5 bases from V and 2 bases from J, with 12 bases between. The CDR3 length is 14 residues. CDR1 and CDR2 (germline): SGHTA, FQGNSA. The CDR3: CASSPLFRNTEAFF. CDR3 sequence (DNA): TGTGCCAGCAGCCCCCTTTTCCGAAACACTGAAGCTTTCTTT.

This clonotype has at least ten counts. This chain links TRBV5-5 with TRBJ1-3, with D possibly matching TRBD1 (5 bases). CDR3 size: 16 residues. Trimming pared 0 bases from V and 8 bases from J, leaving 18 bases between. CDR1 and CDR2 from the germline V gene are SGHKS and YYEKEE (reference sequence). CDR3 nucleotides: TGTGCCAGCAGCTTGGATAGGGGAGATTCCTCGTACACCATATATTTT. Translated, it gives CASSLDRGDSSYTIYF.

Many counts were recorded for this clonotype. The V and J genes are TRBV7-8 and TRBJ1-2; 7 bases line up with TRBD1. The germline V gene has CDR1 SGHVS and CDR2 FQNEAQ. V shed 5 bases and J 7 bases; nucleotides not matched to a gene: 13. The CDR3 sequence is 15 residues long. CDR3 DNA: TGTGCCAGCAGCATCTCCGAGGACAGGTTAACTGGCTACACCTTC. Translation gives CASSISEDRLTGYTF.

The rearrangement joins TRBV5-8 to TRBJ2-2; 9 bases align to TRBD1. The CDR3 totals 16 residues. Looked up from germline, CDR1 is SGHTS and CDR2 is YDEGEE. The trim removed 3 bases at V and 5 bases at J, leaving 8 bases unmatched. CDR3 DNA: TGTGCCAGCAGCTCCTGGACAGGGGCTGGGACCGGGGAGCTGTTTTTT. Its protein product is CASSSWTGAGTGELFF.

This clonotype turned up a few times. V usage is TRBV19 and J usage is TRBJ2-1; 13 positions agree with TRBD2. CDR3 length: 17 amino acids. Germline-derived CDR1 and CDR2 are LNHDA and SQIVND (reference sequence). The trim removed 3 bases at V and 3 bases at J, leaving 5 bases unmatched. Here the CDR3 DNA reads TGTGCCAGTAGTATTAGGACTAGCGGGAGTCTCTACAATGAGCAGTTCTTC. Translation: CASSIRTSGSLYNEQFF.

In this sample, this clonotype turned up many times. V and J are TRBV7-8 and TRBJ1-1, with D maybe TRBD1 (6 bases). The V gene's germline CDR1 is SGHVS and CDR2 FQNEAQ. The V end lost 5 bases, the J end lost 6 bases, and 16 bases lay between the germline ends. The CDR3 length is 14 residues. The DNA for the CDR3 is TGTGCCAGCAGCCCGATGAGGGGGTCAGCTGAAGCTTTCTTT. It is translated as CASSPMRGSAEAFF.